The rows below give T cell receptor beta chains drawn from one sample of a study of OX40 agonist ivuxolimab in advanced cancers. The data were produced by immunoSEQ multiplex PCR, yet TCRdb's version contains in-frame clones alone and is incomplete. The sample comprises some 49,000 clones, nearly 85% of which are singletons, and roughly 4% rests with the top ten. The sample consisted of CD4+ or CD8+ T cells sorted from blood, taken in a trial of the OX40 agonist ivuxolimab. The receptors derive from an adult with an advanced solid tumor such as melanoma, head and neck, liver or kidney cancer. Both conserved end residues are part of each CDR3. A D gene is named only where the DNA matches it firmly. The listing skips clone size in some rows; elsewhere it reads once, few, many or a size class.

v_call	clone_size	d_call	j_call	cdr3_nt	cdr3_aa
TRBV7-2	-	TRBD2	TRBJ2-7	TGTGCCAGCAGCCTAGGACTAGTATCCTACGAGCAGTACTTC	CASSLGLVSYEQYF
TRBV6-6	few	-	TRBJ1-6	TGTGCCAGCAGGGAGAACAGGGAAAATTCACCCCTCCACTTT	CASRENRENSPLHF
TRBV5-6	few	-	TRBJ2-4	TGTGCCAGCACCCTTCAGGTTGCGGACATTCAGTACTTC	CASTLQVADIQYF
TRBV5-5	once	-	TRBJ2-2	TGTGCCAGCAGCTTTTGGCCAGGTTGGAACACCGGGGAGCTGTTTTTT	CASSFWPGWNTGELFF
TRBV7-8	-	TRBD1	TRBJ2-7	TGTGCCAGCAGCTTATCGTCGGCAGGGGGTGCTTACGAGCAGTACTTC	CASSLSSAGGAYEQYF
TRBV6-5	-	TRBD1	TRBJ1-5	TGTGCCAGCAGTTCCGGGACAGGGCGGCCTCAGCCCCAGCATTTT	CASSSGTGRPQPQHF
TRBV6-1	-	TRBD1	TRBJ1-1	TGTGCCAGCAGTGAAGTCTGGGACAGGGGGGCTTTCTTT	CASSEVWDRGAFF
TRBV4-1	-	-	TRBJ2-3	TGCGCCAGCAGCCAAGACACCGGACCCCTCAGCACAGATACGCAGTATTTT	CASSQDTGPLSTDTQYF
TRBV10-3	-	-	TRBJ1-2	TGTGCCATCAGCGATCCGGGACAACTTAACTATGGCTACACCTTC	CAISDPGQLNYGYTF
TRBV19	-	TRBD1	TRBJ2-5	TGTGCCAGTAGTGTGTACGGGACAGGACAAGAGACCCAGTACTTC	CASSVYGTGQETQYF
TRBV30	-	TRBD2	TRBJ2-3	TGTGCCTGGACTAGCGGGGACTTCACAGATACGCAGTATTTT	CAWTSGDFTDTQYF
TRBV4-3	-	TRBD2	TRBJ2-5	TGCGCCAGCAGCCAAGATACCCCCAGGGGAGCGGGGGGGCAAGAGACCCAGTACTTC	CASSQDTPRGAGGQETQYF
TRBV4-3	-	-	TRBJ2-5	TGCGCCAGCAGCCGGGGGGGCGGGGAGACCCAGTACTTC	CASSRGGGETQYF
TRBV15	-	TRBD1	TRBJ2-7	TGTGCCACAAAGACCGGGACAGGGGTCGACGAGCAGTACTTC	CATKTGTGVDEQYF
TRBV7-9	few	-	TRBJ2-2	TGTGCCAGCGGGGGGCACAGACGACTGGAAACCGGGGAGCTGTTTTTT	CASGGHRRLETGELFF
TRBV5-5	once	-	TRBJ1-1	TGTGCCAGCACCCCATCCCCGGGCGGGAACGCTGAAGCTTTCTTT	CASTPSPGGNAEAFF
TRBV7-6	once	TRBD1	TRBJ2-3	TGTGCCAGCAGCCCACTTACCCGGACAGGGGGGACAGATACGCAGTATTTT	CASSPLTRTGGTDTQYF
TRBV30	-	-	TRBJ1-1	TGTGCCTGGAGTGTACAAGGGGGGAACACTGAAGCTTTCTTT	CAWSVQGGNTEAFF
TRBV7-3	-	-	TRBJ2-1	TGTGCCAGCAGCTTAAGCCGGGTTAGCGATGAGCAGTTCTTC	CASSLSRVSDEQFF
TRBV19	medium-sized	-	TRBJ2-7	TGTGCCAGTAGCACCCAGTGGGGAAACGAGCAGTACTTC	CASSTQWGNEQYF
TRBV10-3	-	TRBD1	TRBJ1-5	TGTGCCATCAGTGGGACAGGGATCGGCAATCAGCCCCAGCATTTT	CAISGTGIGNQPQHF
TRBV7-2	-	TRBD2	TRBJ2-5	TGTGCCAGCAGCTTTGACCCAGCGGGGGATGAGACCCAGTACTTC	CASSFDPAGDETQYF
TRBV7-8	-	-	TRBJ1-1	TGTGCCAGCAGCTTAATGTTGGGGCCGAACACTGAAGCTTTCTTT	CASSLMLGPNTEAFF
TRBV4-2	once	TRBD1	TRBJ2-3	TGTGCCAGCAGCCTAAACCGGGACAGGGGAACAGATACGCAGTATTTT	CASSLNRDRGTDTQYF
TRBV9	-	-	TRBJ2-3	TGTGCCAGCAGCACCCTGGGGGGCCGAGATACGCAGTATTTT	CASSTLGGRDTQYF
TRBV7-2	-	-	TRBJ2-7	TGTGCCAGCAGCTTCGCGGGACGCTACTACGAGCAGTACTTC	CASSFAGRYYEQYF
TRBV7-9	few	-	TRBJ1-3	TGTGCCAGCAGCTTGGCACAGGGATCTCCGGTAAAGAATTTT	CASSLAQGSPVKNF
TRBV7-7	-	-	TRBJ2-2	TGTGCTAGCAGCTTCCACCCTAACACCGGGGAGCTGTTTTTT	CASSFHPNTGELFF
TRBV6-5	-	-	TRBJ1-1	TGTGCCAGCACCACCTCCCGGGACGGAAACACTGAAGCTTTCTTT	CASTTSRDGNTEAFF
TRBV5-1	-	TRBD1	TRBJ1-2	TGCGCCAGCAGCGGGGGACAGGGGTATGGCTACACCTTC	CASSGGQGYGYTF
TRBV7-3	-	-	TRBJ1-2	TGTGCCAGCAGCTTAACGGGGGTCGACTATGGCTACACCTTC	CASSLTGVDYGYTF
TRBV19	-	TRBD1	TRBJ2-7	TGTGCCAGTACGACGGGACAGGGGAACGAGCAGTACTTC	CASTTGQGNEQYF
TRBV11-3	-	-	TRBJ2-5	TGTGCCAGCAGCAGAGGGACGACTGGAGACCAGTACTTC	CASSRGTTGDQYF
TRBV7-2	once	-	TRBJ2-6	TGTGCCAGCAGCCCCACCCCCGGAGGGAGCTCTGGGGCCAACGTCCTGACTTTC	CASSPTPGGSSGANVLTF
TRBV7-2	-	TRBD1	TRBJ1-2	TGTGCCAGCAGCCCGCAGGGGGCTCGGGGCTACACCTTC	CASSPQGARGYTF
TRBV29-1	-	-	TRBJ1-2	TGCAGCGTTGAAGAGACAGGCCCGACCTTC	CSVEETGPTF
TRBV5-1	-	-	TRBJ2-5	TGCGCCAGCCCAGGCCTGACAGGCCAGGGACCCCAAGAGACCCAGTACTTC	CASPGLTGQGPQETQYF
TRBV7-9	-	TRBD2	TRBJ2-5	TGTGCCAGCAGCCGCGGGGGGGGAGAGACCCAGTACTTC	CASSRGGGETQYF
TRBV5-4	-	TRBD2	TRBJ2-3	TGTGCCAGCAGCCAGATAAAGCGGGGAGCTAGCACAGATACGCAGTATTTT	CASSQIKRGASTDTQYF
TRBV11-2	-	-	TRBJ1-1	TGTGCCAGCAGCTCCCCCAGGGTAACTGAAGCTTTCTTT	CASSSPRVTEAFF
TRBV28	-	TRBD1	TRBJ1-5	TGTGCCAGCAGTCTCGGCTCCCGACAGGGTTATAGCAATCAGCCCCAGCATTTT	CASSLGSRQGYSNQPQHF
TRBV7-9	-	TRBD2	TRBJ2-5	TGTGCCAGCAGCATAACTAGCGACTTGCAAGAGACCCAGTACTTC	CASSITSDLQETQYF
TRBV7-2	once	-	TRBJ1-1	TGTGCCAGCAGCTCCCAGGGGATGACTGAAGCTTTCTTT	CASSSQGMTEAFF
TRBV9	-	-	TRBJ2-3	TGTGCCAGCAGCGCAGGGGCCTTGCCAACAGATACGCAGTATTTT	CASSAGALPTDTQYF
TRBV5-8	-	-	TRBJ1-6	TGTGCCAGCAGCTTGGCCCGGGGGGCTAATTCACCTCTCCACTTT	CASSLARGANSPLHF
TRBV18	once	-	TRBJ1-6	TGTGCCAGCTCACCAGCTAGCTCCTATAATTCACCCCTCCACTTT	CASSPASSYNSPLHF
TRBV30	-	-	TRBJ1-1	TGTGTCCTGGGCACTTCAGGGACTCCCGTCAGGGAAGCTTTCTTT	CVLGTSGTPVREAFF
TRBV9	-	TRBD2	TRBJ2-5	TGTGCCAGCAGCGAGGGAGGTTTAGCGGGGGGGAAAGAGACCCAGTACTTC	CASSEGGLAGGKETQYF
TRBV7-2	-	-	TRBJ1-1	TGTGCCAGCAGCTCCCCCCGGGGGGCCACTGAAGCTTTCTTT	CASSSPRGATEAFF
TRBV15	-	TRBD1	TRBJ2-3	TGTGCCACCAGCAGCCCGCTTCCGGGGACAGGGGGAACAGATACGCAGTATTTT	CATSSPLPGTGGTDTQYF
TRBV6-5	once	-	TRBJ2-4	TGTGCCAGCAGGGGATCGAGAGGGTGGGACATTCAGTACTTC	CASRGSRGWDIQYF
TRBV6-6	-	-	TRBJ1-2	TGTGCCAGCAGCCCGAGGGGGGACTCCTATGGCTACACCTTC	CASSPRGDSYGYTF
TRBV6-1	-	-	TRBJ2-1	TGTGCCAGCAGTCTGGGGACCTACAATGAGCAGTTCTTC	CASSLGTYNEQFF
TRBV30	once	TRBD1	TRBJ1-5	TGTGCCCTAAGTACCCAGGGGGGCAATCAGCCCCAGCATTTT	CALSTQGGNQPQHF